Listed here are 10 T cell receptor beta chains from one sample, sequenced in a study of blood T cell repertoires in COVID-19. Assay used: immunoSEQ multiplex PCR; TCRdb lists only in-frame clones, some missing. Of some 200,000 clones listed, under 90% are singletons. The sequenced sample consisted of PBMCs or T cells enriched from blood (not recorded which). These receptors all stem from a woman in her fifties or sixties who had been exposed to COVID-19.

V gene TRBV28 combines with J gene TRBJ2-5, with 9 bases matching TRBD1. The germline V gene has CDR1 MDHEN and CDR2 SYDVKM. Losses at the gene ends were 6 bases for V and 4 bases for J; bases not matched to a gene: 30. The length of the CDR3 is 22 residues. The CDR3 bases are TGTGCCAGCAGATTAATCCGCCACCTCTCCCCTCCGGGACAGGGATCCTCAGAGACCCAGTACTTC. Translated, it gives CASRLIRHLSPPGQGSSETQYF.

V is TRBV4-3 and J is TRBJ2-3; 7 bases agree with TRBD2. This CDR3 region has 21 residues. CDR1 LGHNA and CDR2 YSLEER come from the germline V gene. Germline trimming cut 0 bases from V and 0 bases from J; bases unmatched to any gene: 18. CDR3 coding DNA: TGCGCCAGCAGCCAAGATCTCCGCCAATATGAGCGGGATTCTAGCACAGATACGCAGTATTTT. Translation gives CASSQDLRQYERDSSTDTQYF.

This chain joins TRBV30 and TRBJ2-3; 8 nucleotides align to TRBD2. The CDR3 is made up of 13 amino acids. The germline V gene has CDR1 GTSNPN and CDR2 SVGIG (reference sequence). DNA for the CDR3: TGTGCGCGAGCGAGCGGGGGACGAGATACGCAGTATTTT. Translated, it gives CARASGGRDTQYF.

This clone turned up a few times. This chain uses TRBV11-2 with TRBJ2-1; D ambiguous. Germline assignment: CDR1 SGHAT and CDR2 FQNNGV. V lost 5 bases and J 3 bases, leaving 17 bases between the germline ends. The CDR3 is 16 residues long. The CDR3 DNA follows: TGTGCCAGCAGCCTAGTTTCCGGGTCCCTCTACAATGAGCAGTTCTTC. Its protein is CASSLVSGSLYNEQFF.

This sequence joins TRBV10-3 and TRBJ1-1; perhaps TRBD1 as D (6 bases). The V end lost 11 bases, the J end lost 1 base, and 11 bases lay between the germline ends. The CDR3 extends over 12 amino acids. Germline-derived CDR1 and CDR2 are ENHRY and SYGVKD. The CDR3 region is CAAQTGNTEAFF. In DNA, the CDR3 is TGTGCCGCGCAGACAGGGAACACTGAAGCTTTCTTT.

The table lists this clone with a few counts. This rearrangement joins TRBV10-2 to TRBJ2-1; D might be TRBD2 (6 bases). Germline V gene data show CDR1 as WSHSY and CDR2 as SAAADI. This CDR3 contains 13 residues. The V gene lost 7 bases and the J gene lost 8 bases, with 15 bases spanning the gap. The CDR3 bases are TGCGCCAGCAAGGACGGGGGACGAGATGAGCAGTTCTTC. Translating it yields CASKDGGRDEQFF.

The CDR3 coding sequence is TGCGCCAGCAGCTCCGGAGGTAATCGGAGAACTGAAGCTTTCTTT. This translates into CASSSGGNRRTEAFF. This sequence joins TRBV5-1 and TRBJ1-1; no reliable D call. The length of the CDR3 is 15 residues. Trimming pared 3 bases from V and 5 bases from J, leaving 17 bases between. The V gene's germline CDR1 is SGHRS and CDR2 YFSETQ.

The V gene is TRBV18, the J gene TRBJ1-4, with a tentative D call TRBD1 (5 bases). The germline gives CDR1 KGHSH, CDR2 LQKENI. Trimming cost V 6 bases and J 8 bases, with 16 bases left between them. This CDR3 has 14 residues. CDR3 bases: TGTGCCAGCTCTCAAGGGGAGGGAAAAGAAAAACTGTTTTTT. Its translation is CASSQGEGKEKLFF. The full variable domain, rest sourced from reference TRBV18 and TRBJ1-4, is NAGVMQNPRHLVRRRGQEARLRCSPMKGHSHVYWYRQLPEEGLKFMVYLQKENIIDESGMPKERFSAEFPKEGPSILRIQQVVRGDSAAYFCASSQGEGKEKLFFGSGTQLSVL.

The chain employs TRBV29-1 and TRBJ2-1, with 9 positions matching TRBD2. CDR1 is SQVTM and CDR2 is ANQGSEA in the germline V gene. CDR3 size: 13 residues. The V and J ends lost 4 bases and 7 bases, in that order; junction bases with no gene match: 5. The CDR3, as DNA: TGCAGCGTTGGAGCGGGGGGTCTGAATGAGCAGTTCTTC. Translation gives CSVGAGGLNEQFF.

The chain recombines TRBV4-3 with TRBJ2-3, with TRBD2 matching over 11 bases. The CDR3 consists of 16 residues. Looked up from germline, CDR1 is LGHNA and CDR2 is YSLEER. Trimming took 6 bases from V and 2 from J; bases not matched to a gene: 7. The CDR3: CASSPSGGPHTDTQYF. CDR3 coding DNA: TGCGCCAGCAGTCCTAGCGGGGGGCCCCACACAGATACGCAGTATTTT.